This T cell receptor beta chain comes out of a study of blood T cell repertoires in COVID-19. Turning to the study itself: T cells, B-cell-depleted T cells, or PBMCs provided the cDNA or gDNA that served as material.

Seattle participants joined during active infection and were tracked over time. This clone occurred once. The protocol was immunoSEQ multiplex PCR, while the TCRdb copy is restricted to in-frame clones and leaves out a portion. The table includes about 200,000 clones, 75% to 85% detected once. This CDR3 spans 14 amino acids. The trim removed 1 base at V and 8 bases at J, leaving 6 bases unmatched. CDR1 SGHRS and CDR2 YFSETQ come from the germline V gene. Sequenced material: peripheral blood. J is TRBJ2-1 and V is TRBV5-1, with TRBD2 matching 7 bases. The clonotype was recovered from a woman in her thirties or forties with COVID-19, enrolled during active disease. CDR3 protein: CASSLQTSSDEQFF. CDR3 coding DNA: TGCGCCAGCAGCTTGCAGACTAGCTCCGATGAGCAGTTCTTC. Filled out from reference TRBV5-1 and TRBJ2-1, the complete variable domain reads KAGVTQTPRYLIKTRGQQVTLSCSPISGHRSVSWYQQTPGQGLQFLFEYFSETQRNKGNFPGRFSGRQFSNSRSEMNVSTLELGDSALYLCASSLQTSSDEQFFGPGTRLTVL.